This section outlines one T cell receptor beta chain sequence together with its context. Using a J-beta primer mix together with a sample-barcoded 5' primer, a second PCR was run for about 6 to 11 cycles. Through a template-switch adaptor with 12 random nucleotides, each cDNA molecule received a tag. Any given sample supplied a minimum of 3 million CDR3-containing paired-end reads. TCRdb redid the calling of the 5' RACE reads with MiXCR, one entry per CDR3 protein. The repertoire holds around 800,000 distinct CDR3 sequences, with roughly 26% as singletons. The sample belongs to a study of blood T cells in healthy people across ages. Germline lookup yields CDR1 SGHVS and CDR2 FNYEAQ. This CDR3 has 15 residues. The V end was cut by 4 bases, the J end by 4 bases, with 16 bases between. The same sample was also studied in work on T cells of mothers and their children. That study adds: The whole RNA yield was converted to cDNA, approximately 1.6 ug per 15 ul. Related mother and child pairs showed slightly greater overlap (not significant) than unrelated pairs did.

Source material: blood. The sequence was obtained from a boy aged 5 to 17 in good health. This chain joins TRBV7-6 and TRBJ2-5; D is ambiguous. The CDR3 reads CASSSGGGWAETQYF. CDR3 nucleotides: TGTGCCAGCAGCTCCGGCGGCGGTTGGGCAGAGACCCAGTACTTC.